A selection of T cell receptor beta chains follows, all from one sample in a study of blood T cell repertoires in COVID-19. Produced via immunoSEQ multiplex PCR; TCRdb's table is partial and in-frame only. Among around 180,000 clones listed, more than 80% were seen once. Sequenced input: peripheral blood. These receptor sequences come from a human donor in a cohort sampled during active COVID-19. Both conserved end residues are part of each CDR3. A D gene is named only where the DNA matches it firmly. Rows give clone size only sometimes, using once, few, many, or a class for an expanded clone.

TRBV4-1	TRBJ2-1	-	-	TGCGCCAGCAGCCAAGATAAGCACAATGAGCAGTTCTTC	CASSQDKHNEQFF
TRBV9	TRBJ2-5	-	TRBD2	TGTGCCAGCAGCTCCCGGGGCGGGGGTCAAGAGACCCAGTACTTC	CASSSRGGGQETQYF
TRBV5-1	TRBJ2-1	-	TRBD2	TGCGCCAGCAGCTTGGTGAAGGGAGGGTATGAGCAGTTCTTC	CASSLVKGGYEQFF
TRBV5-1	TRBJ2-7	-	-	TGCGCCAGCAGCTTGGGAGACAGCGTCTACGAGCAGTACTTC	CASSLGDSVYEQYF
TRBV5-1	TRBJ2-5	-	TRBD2	TGCGCCAGCAGCTTGACGGGACTAGCGGGGGAGCGACAAGAGACCCAGTACTTC	CASSLTGLAGERQETQYF
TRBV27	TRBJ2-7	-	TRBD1	TGTGCCAGCAGTCTACGGGACAGGCCTTACGAGCAGTACTTC	CASSLRDRPYEQYF
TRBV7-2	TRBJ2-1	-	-	TGTGCCAGCAGCTTTACAAACAATGAGCAGTTCTTC	CASSFTNNEQFF
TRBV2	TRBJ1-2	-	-	TGTGCCAGCAGTGAAGTGTTACACCCCACCTATGGCTACACCTTC	CASSEVLHPTYGYTF
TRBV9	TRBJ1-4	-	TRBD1	TGTGCCAGCAGCCGTCAGACAGGGGGTGATGAAAAACTGTTTTTT	CASSRQTGGDEKLFF
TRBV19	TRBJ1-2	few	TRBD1	TGTGCCAGTAGTGCATCCGGGACAGGGGGCTACACCTTC	CASSASGTGGYTF
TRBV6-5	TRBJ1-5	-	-	TGTGCCAGCAGACCAAGACAGCGAAATCAGCCCCAGCATTTT	CASRPRQRNQPQHF
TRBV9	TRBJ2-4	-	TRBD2	TGTGCCAGCAGCGTAGATCTTAGCGGGGGGGCTCGAAACATTCAGTACTTC	CASSVDLSGGARNIQYF
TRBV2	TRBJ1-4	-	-	TGTGCCAGCAGTTACTTGGGCTTTGATGAAAAACTGTTTTTT	CASSYLGFDEKLFF
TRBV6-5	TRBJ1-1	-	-	TGTGCCAGCAGCCCGAGAACTGCTTTCTTT	CASSPRTAFF
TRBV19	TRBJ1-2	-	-	TGTGCCAGTATGAGGGAGGGAGAAAAAAGCTACACCTTC	CASMREGEKSYTF
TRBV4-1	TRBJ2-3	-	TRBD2	TGCGCCAGCAGCCAAGTGGTCGGACTAGCGGGCACAGATACGCAGTATTTT	CASSQVVGLAGTDTQYF
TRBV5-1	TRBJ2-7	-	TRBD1	TGCGCCAGCAGCTTTGGGACAGACTACGAGCAGTACTTC	CASSFGTDYEQYF
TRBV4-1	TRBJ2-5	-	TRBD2	TGCGCCAGCAGCCAATCTACTAGCGTGGAGACCCAGTACTTC	CASSQSTSVETQYF
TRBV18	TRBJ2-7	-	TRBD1	TGTGCCAGCTCACCAATACAGGGGAGCTCCTACGAGCAGTACTTC	CASSPIQGSSYEQYF
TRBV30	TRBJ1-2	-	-	TGTGCCTGGAGTGTACCTTACAGTCCGGGAGGCTATGGCTACACCTTC	CAWSVPYSPGGYGYTF
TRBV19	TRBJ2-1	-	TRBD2	TGTGCCAGTAGTATGAGACTAGCGGGGGGGAACAAATACAATGAGCAGTTCTTC	CASSMRLAGGNKYNEQFF
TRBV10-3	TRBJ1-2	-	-	TGTGCCATCAGTGAGTCTAGGGCAGGGCATGGCTACACCTTC	CAISESRAGHGYTF
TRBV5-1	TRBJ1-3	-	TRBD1	TGCGCCAGCAGGTCGGGACAGGGAAGCACCATATATTTT	CASRSGQGSTIYF
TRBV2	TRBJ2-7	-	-	TGTGCCAGCAGTGAATTCGTTTCCTACGAGCAGTACTTC	CASSEFVSYEQYF
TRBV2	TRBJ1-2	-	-	TGTGCCAGCAGTGAAGGAGGGCTAATTAACTATGGCTACACCTTC	CASSEGGLINYGYTF
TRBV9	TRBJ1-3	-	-	TGTGCCAGCAGCGAAGACAGCTCTGGAAACACCATATATTTT	CASSEDSSGNTIYF
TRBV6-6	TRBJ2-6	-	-	TGTGCCAGCAGTCCAAAACTTACAGGGCTTTCTGGGGCCAACGTCCTGACTTTC	CASSPKLTGLSGANVLTF
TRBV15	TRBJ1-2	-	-	TGTGCCACCAGCAGAGTGGCGGGGGGCGGTCGGTATGGCTACACCTTC	CATSRVAGGGRYGYTF
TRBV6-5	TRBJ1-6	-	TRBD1	TGTGCCAGCAGCCCCGACAGGGCTGGAGGGTCACCCCTCCACTTT	CASSPDRAGGSPLHF
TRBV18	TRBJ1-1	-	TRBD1	TGTGCCAGCTCACCCAACAACGTCCAGGGGGCCACTGAAGCTTTCTTT	CASSPNNVQGATEAFF
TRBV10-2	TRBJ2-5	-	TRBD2	TGCGCCAGCGGCCGGACTAGCGGGGAACAAGAGACCCAGTACTTC	CASGRTSGEQETQYF
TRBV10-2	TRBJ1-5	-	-	TGCGCCAGCAGCACGACAGCGAGCAATCAGCCCCAGCATTTT	CASSTTASNQPQHF
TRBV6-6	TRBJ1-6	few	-	TGTGCCAGCAGTGGTAGGGGGGGATCACCCCTCCACTTT	CASSGRGGSPLHF
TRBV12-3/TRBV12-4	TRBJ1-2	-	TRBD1	TGTGCCAGCAGGGGACAGACTCTCTATGGCTACACCTTC	CASRGQTLYGYTF
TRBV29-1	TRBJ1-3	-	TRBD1	TGCAGCGTTGAAACGTATGCAGGGGGCTCTGGAAACACCATATATTTT	CSVETYAGGSGNTIYF
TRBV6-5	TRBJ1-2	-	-	TGTGCCAGCAGTTACTCGGCCGGGGATGGCTACACCTTC	CASSYSAGDGYTF
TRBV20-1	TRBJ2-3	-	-	TGCAGTGCTAGTATTGGCTTCGGCACAGATACGCAGTATTTT	CSASIGFGTDTQYF
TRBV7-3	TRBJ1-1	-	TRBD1	TGTGCCAGCAGCAGAGACAGGGAGAACACTGAAGCTTTCTTT	CASSRDRENTEAFF
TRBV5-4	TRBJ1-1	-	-	TGTGCCAGCAGCTTTAAGATAGGGGGCACTGAAGCTTTCTTT	CASSFKIGGTEAFF
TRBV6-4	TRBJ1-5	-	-	TGTGCCAGCAGATATAGCAATCAGCCCCAGCATTTT	CASRYSNQPQHF
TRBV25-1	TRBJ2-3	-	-	TGTGCCAGCAGTGACTCCCGCCTCCCCGGTACGCAGTATTTT	CASSDSRLPGTQYF
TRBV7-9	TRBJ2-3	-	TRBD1	TGTGCCAGCAGCTCGACAGGGTTTTTAGCAGATACGCAGTATTTT	CASSSTGFLADTQYF
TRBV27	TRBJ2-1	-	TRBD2	TGTGCCAGCTTGGGACTAGCGGGGCGGGGTGAGCAGTTCTTC	CASLGLAGRGEQFF
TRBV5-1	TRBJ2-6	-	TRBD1	TGCGCCAGCAGCTGGGACAGTGGGGCTGGGGCCAACGTCCTGACTTTC	CASSWDSGAGANVLTF
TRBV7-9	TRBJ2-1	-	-	TGTGCCAGCATTGTCATCTCTGACAGGAGCTCCTACAATGAGCAGTTCTTC	CASIVISDRSSYNEQFF
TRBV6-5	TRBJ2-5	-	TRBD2	TGTGCCAGCATAGTCGCCGGGGGAGGGGAGACCCAGTACTTC	CASIVAGGGETQYF
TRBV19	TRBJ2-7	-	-	TGTGCCAGTAGCCTACGGGGATACGAGCAGTACTTC	CASSLRGYEQYF
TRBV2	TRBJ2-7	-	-	TGTGCCAGCAGTGAACCAGGGAAGTCCTACGAGCAGTACTTC	CASSEPGKSYEQYF
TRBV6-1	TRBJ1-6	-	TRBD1	TGTGCCAGCAGTGCGACTTCCGGGACAGGGGACAATTCACCCCTCCACTTT	CASSATSGTGDNSPLHF